Described below is a single TCR beta chain sequence and its context. The antigen remains undetermined. The study ran its PCR with 60 Vbeta and 13 Jbeta primers. In the authors' workflow: There were about 80 million unique TCR beta chains by a later count, and about 11 million of them were shared. Repertoires were generated with immunoSEQ multiplex PCR, while TCRdb's copy carries only in-frame clones and drops some. V and J calls and clone size are those listed in that table; D and trimming were worked out from the DNA. The sample has 95,000 to 150,000 clones, just under 75% seen once; the top ten hold 4.5% to 5%. This record comes from a study of cytomegalovirus exposure and HLA in healthy donors. The study, taken as a whole, reports: Indistinguishable V segments, including TRBV6-2 and TRBV6-3, were excluded.

Per the germline V gene, CDR1 is SGHAT and CDR2 is FQDESV (reference sequence). V lost 5 bases and J lost 0, with 11 bases in between. The CDR3 length is 14 residues. Samples came from healthy bone marrow donors. V gene TRBV11-1 combines with J gene TRBJ2-7; perhaps TRBD2 as D (6 bases). Sequencing was done on a sample of PBMCs. The receptor's source is a man between 60 and 75 years old in good health and CMV-seropositive. CDR3 in amino acids: CASSPGGASYEQYF. CDR3 DNA: TGTGCCAGCAGCCCAGGAGGGGCCTCCTACGAGCAGTACTTC.